This passage covers 8 T cell receptor beta chains from one sample sequenced in a study of response to subunit inactivated influenza vaccine. MiXCR, run by TCRdb on the RT-PCR reads, gives a single entry per CDR3 protein. The sample shows some 480,000 distinct CDR3 sequences, approximately 9.9% of them seen only once. The sample consisted of PBMCs from blood, taken 40 to 50 days after vaccination. The receptors shown here come from a man aged 50 to 59 who received an inactivated influenza vaccine.

The chain recombines TRBV20-1 with TRBJ2-7; D possibly corresponds to TRBD1 (6 bases). CDR3 length: 14 amino acids. Germline values: CDR1 DFQATT, CDR2 SNEGSKA (reference sequence). Trimming pared 3 bases from V and 2 bases from J, leaving 14 bases between. The CDR3, as DNA: TGCAGTGCTAGGGGCGACAGGAGGACCTACGAGCAGTACTTC. Its protein is CSARGDRRTYEQYF.

A few counts support this clonotype. V and J are TRBV7-2 and TRBJ1-5, with D hard to call. V was shortened by 0 bases and J by 8 bases, with 14 bases between the two germline ends. Germline V CDR1 and CDR2: SGHTA, FQGNSA. The CDR3 is 15 residues long. This chain's CDR3 is CASSLADGVLEPQHF. The CDR3 nucleotides are TGTGCCAGCAGCTTAGCGGACGGCGTTTTGGAGCCCCAGCATTTT.

This clonotype turned up a few times. The chain is built from TRBV13 and TRBJ2-7; 7 bases line up with TRBD2. Germline V gene sequence: CDR1 PRHDT, CDR2 FYEKMQ (reference sequence). V trimming: 5 bases; J trimming: 2 bases; junction bases outside the gene matches: 9. The CDR3 length is 15 residues. CDR3 coding DNA: TGTGCCAGCAGCCCCAAGGCGGGAGAGACCTACGAGCAGTACTTC. Encoded protein: CASSPKAGETYEQYF. Complete variable domain (other parts from reference TRBV13 and TRBJ2-7): AAGVIQSPRHLIKEKRETATLKCYPIPRHDTVYWYQQGPGQDPQFLISFYEKMQSDKGSIPDRFSAQQFSDYHSELNMSSLELGDSALYFCASSPKAGETYEQYFGPGTRLTVT.

The chain couples TRBV5-1 to TRBJ1-1; possibly TRBD1 for D (5 bases). V lost 6 bases to trimming and J lost 2 bases, with 14 bases between them. Germline V gene lookup returns CDR1 SGHRS and CDR2 YFSETQ. The CDR3 contains 14 residues. The CDR3 is CASIDSGSNTEAFF. As DNA, the CDR3 is TGCGCCAGCATCGACTCAGGGTCCAACACTGAAGCTTTCTTT.

This chain connects TRBV3-1 to TRBJ2-3; no reliable D call. Germline CDR1 and CDR2: LGHDT and YNNKEL (reference sequence). The CDR3 extends over 18 amino acids. V was cut by 0 bases and J by 0 bases, with 16 bases left in between. The CDR3 loop reads CASSQDYSSAPSTDTQYF. The CDR3 DNA is TGTGCCAGCAGCCAAGATTACTCATCAGCGCCTAGCACAGATACGCAGTATTTT.

This clonotype was seen ten or more times. The chain uses TRBV27 and TRBJ1-6; no definite D call. V lost 3 bases, J lost 10 bases, and 7 bases lay in between. Looked up from germline, CDR1 is MNHEY and CDR2 is SMNVEV (reference sequence). The CDR3 is 12 amino acids. DNA for the CDR3: TGTGCCAGCAGTTTGATCCGATCACCCCTCCACTTT. Its protein product is CASSLIRSPLHF.

The rearrangement links TRBV20-1 to TRBJ2-1; 11 bases align to TRBD1. This CDR3 has 16 residues. Germline values: CDR1 DFQATT, CDR2 SNEGSKA (reference sequence). V shed 1 base, J shed 4 bases, and the junction held 6 bases outside the gene matches. As DNA, the CDR3 is TGCAGTGCTAGAGGCCCGGACAGGGGGCGATACAATGAGCAGTTCTTC. As protein: CSARGPDRGRYNEQFF.

The V call is TRBV10-3, the J call TRBJ2-5; tentative D call: TRBD2 (7 bases). Trimming removed 4 bases at V and 2 bases at J, with 14 bases between. The CDR3 extends over 15 amino acids. The germline CDR1 and CDR2 sequences are ENHRY and SYGVKD. The CDR3 loop is CAISGVGGAQETQYF. In DNA, the CDR3 is TGTGCCATCAGTGGGGTAGGGGGGGCACAAGAGACCCAGTACTTC.